The count of the clone carrying this TCR beta chain is one. Antigen specificity is unknown. The data derive from a study of PD-L1 blockade in urothelial cancer. The wider study: The median T cell count in blood samples was over 140,000. Study findings and constraints: Clonality of blood TCR below the median before treatment predicted better survival.

From germline, CDR1 is SGHTA and CDR2 FQGTGA. CDR3 length: 17 residues. Trimming took 4 bases from V and 5 from J; bases not matched to a gene: 10. TCRdb's table, derived via immunoSEQ multiplex PCR, lists solely in-frame clones and lacks some. Found here are tens of thousands of clones, nearly 90% of them singletons; the top ten hold about 7.6%. The TCR originated in a man aged 60 to 75 with urothelial cancer. The V call is TRBV7-3, the J call TRBJ2-3, with TRBD2 matching over 12 bases. Sequencing was performed on PBMCs, taken around atezolizumab (anti-PD-L1) treatment. The CDR3 DNA reads TGTGCCAGCAGCTCCGTGTCTAGCGGGGGGGCGGGAGATACGCAGTATTTT. Encoded protein: CASSSVSSGGAGDTQYF.